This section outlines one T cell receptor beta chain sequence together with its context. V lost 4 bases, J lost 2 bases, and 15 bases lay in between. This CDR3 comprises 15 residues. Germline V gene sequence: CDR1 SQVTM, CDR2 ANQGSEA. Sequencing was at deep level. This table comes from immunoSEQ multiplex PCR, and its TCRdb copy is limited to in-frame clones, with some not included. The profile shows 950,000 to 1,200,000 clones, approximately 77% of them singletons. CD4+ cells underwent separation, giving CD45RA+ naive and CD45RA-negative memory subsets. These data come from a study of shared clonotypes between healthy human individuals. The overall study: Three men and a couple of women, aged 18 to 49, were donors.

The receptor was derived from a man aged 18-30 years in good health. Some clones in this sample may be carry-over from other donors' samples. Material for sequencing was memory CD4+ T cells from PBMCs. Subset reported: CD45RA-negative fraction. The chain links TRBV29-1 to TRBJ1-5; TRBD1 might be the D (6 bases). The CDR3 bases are TGCAGCGTTGTTCAGGGGATAGTTGGCAATCAGCCCCAGCATTTT. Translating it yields CSVVQGIVGNQPQHF.